This T cell receptor beta chain is drawn from a study of beta chain features in type 1 diabetes. The study, taken as a whole, reports: Type 1 diabetes patients had TCRB CDR3s that were shorter (moderately but significantly so) in all four CD4+ subsets. It was among patients, rather than healthy donors, that naive, central memory and Treg TCRB repertoires appeared more similar.

This CDR3 has 16 amino acids. V dropped 4 bases and J dropped 0; count of bases not matched to a gene: 4. Per germline, CDR1 SGHTA and CDR2 FQGNSA. Isolated RNA was reverse transcribed in full, so expressed TCRB transcripts were sequenced. TCRdb's table, derived via immunoSEQ multiplex PCR, lists solely in-frame clones and lacks some. The data hold more than 300,000 clones, with approximately 9.9% observed a single time. A word on this clone: The antigen is unknown.

This clonotype originated in a man younger than 40 with type 1 diabetes. The V and J genes are TRBV7-2 and TRBJ2-4, with 9 bases that match TRBD1. Sequencing used central memory CD4+ T cells from blood. The CDR3 loop is CASSWTGDGAKNIQYF. For the CDR3, the DNA is TGTGCCAGCAGCTGGACAGGGGATGGAGCCAAAAACATTCAGTACTTC. Based on the CDR3 plus reference TRBV7-2 and TRBJ2-4, the full variable domain is GAGVSQSPSNKVTEKGKDVELRCDPISGHTALYWYRQSLGQGLEFLIYFQGNSAPDKSGLPSDRFSAERTGGSVSTLTIQRTQQEDSAVYLCASSWTGDGAKNIQYFGAGTRLSVL.